Described below is a single T cell receptor (beta chain) sequence and its context. These data belong to a study of monozygotic twins with inflammatory bowel disease. TCRdb re-analyzed the 5' RACE reads; it lists each CDR3 protein once, without DNA. In total, the table holds fewer than 400,000 distinct CDR3 sequences. This CDR3 has 14 amino acids. Germline V CDR1 and CDR2: LNHNV, YYDKDF (reference sequence). J is TRBJ2-4 and V is TRBV15; absent DNA, TCRdb's TRBD2 call cannot be checked. The sequence came from a human donor with ulcerative colitis or Crohn's disease, or a healthy co-twin of an affected twin (not recorded which). The sequenced sample consisted of blood. This chain's CDR3 is CATRRAGVGNIQYF.